A single sample is the source of the 18 T cell receptor beta chains below, sequenced in a study of cytomegalovirus exposure and HLA in healthy donors. 13 Jbeta primers and 60 Vbeta primers were used for the PCR. Libraries were prepared by immunoSEQ multiplex PCR; TCRdb keeps only in-frame clonotypes and omits some of them. The table has under 200,000 clones, 82% seen once; the top ten hold approximately 1.6%. The specimen sequenced was PBMCs. These receptors all come from a girl aged 10 to 17 in good health and CMV-seropositive.

The genes are TRBV4-1 and TRBJ1-1, with D perhaps matching TRBD1 (6 bases). Trimming stripped 1 base from V and 1 base from J, with 13 bases between. The CDR3 extends over 16 amino acids. The germline gives CDR1 MGHRA, CDR2 YSYEKL. The CDR3 nucleotides are TGCGCCAGCAGCCAAGCGACCCACAGGGCGAACACTGAAGCTTTCTTT. Translating gives CASSQATHRANTEAFF.

This clone was counted a single time. The J gene is TRBJ2-5, the V gene TRBV7-3; 11 positions agree with TRBD2. The CDR3 is made up of 16 amino acids. Germline CDR1 and CDR2: SGHTA and FQGTGA. After removal of 2 bases from V and 4 bases from J, the junction contained 6 bases not matched to a gene. CDR3 nucleotide sequence: TGTGCCAGCAGCTTAGTAGCGGGGGGGCCGGGAGAGACCCAGTACTTC. It encodes CASSLVAGGPGETQYF. Variable domain in full (rest from reference TRBV7-3 and TRBJ2-5): GAGVSQTPSNKVTEKGKYVELRCDPISGHTALYWYRQSLGQGPEFLIYFQGTGAADDSGLPNDRFFAVRPEGSVSTLKIQRTERGDSAVYLCASSLVAGGPGETQYFGPGTRLLVL.

The chain carries TRBV27 and TRBJ2-2; 8 bases are shared with TRBD2. Germline loops: CDR1 MNHEY, CDR2 SMNVEV (reference sequence). J gave up 1 base and V 3 bases, and 10 bases lay outside the gene matches. This CDR3 comprises 18 residues. The CDR3 sequence is CASSFIPPTSENTGELFF. In DNA, the CDR3 is TGTGCCAGCAGTTTTATCCCTCCGACTAGCGAGAACACCGGGGAGCTGTTTTTT.

V gene TRBV7-8 combines with J gene TRBJ2-7, with 9 bases that match TRBD2. The CDR3 has 14 amino acids. With 4 bases clipped from V and 2 bases from J, the junction kept 3 bases outside the gene matches. Germline CDR1 and CDR2: SGHVS and FQNEAQ. The CDR3 DNA is TGTGCCAGCAGCTCGATAGCGGGGGCCTACGAGCAGTACTTC. Translation gives CASSSIAGAYEQYF.

This clone was observed a few times. This rearrangement joins TRBV7-8 to TRBJ1-1; no clear D. V lost 4 bases to trimming and J lost 0 bases, with 18 bases between them. CDR3 length equals 17 residues. Germline CDR1 SGHVS, CDR2 FQNEAQ. The CDR3 sequence: CASSSYARLIMNTEAFF. The CDR3 DNA is TGTGCCAGCAGCTCCTATGCCCGTTTGATTATGAACACTGAAGCTTTCTTT.

This chain links TRBV25-1 with TRBJ2-3; D perhaps matches TRBD1 (5 bases). V was clipped by 1 base and J by 2 bases, with 13 bases between them. Germline CDR1 is MGHDK and CDR2 is SYGVNS. This CDR3 has 16 amino acids. The CDR3 bases are TGTGCCAGCAGTGAATCCCTCAGACAGTCCACAGATACGCAGTATTTT. Translation: CASSESLRQSTDTQYF.

The J gene is TRBJ1-1, the V gene TRBV11-3; no clear D gene. V lost 8 bases and J lost 5, with 15 bases in between. Germline V gene sequence: CDR1 SGHNT, CDR2 YENEEA. The CDR3 covers 13 residues. CDR3 coding DNA: TGTGCCAGCGGGGAGGGAAGGTTAACTGAAGCTTTCTTT. Its protein is CASGEGRLTEAFF.

The chain carries TRBV30 and TRBJ2-7, with a possible D match to TRBD2 (6 bases). Germline-derived CDR1 and CDR2 are GTSNPN and SVGIG (reference sequence). The CDR3 consists of 14 residues. The germline V and J ends were trimmed by 2 bases and 6 bases, with 17 bases remaining between them. The CDR3 loop reads CAWSTGTARGEQYF. CDR3 DNA sequence: TGTGCCTGGAGTACTGGGACGGCGCGGGGCGAGCAGTACTTC.

CDR3 loop: CASSPGGGRLAKNIQYF. The CDR3 nucleotides are TGTGCCAGCAGCCCCGGGGGGGGGCGGCTAGCCAAAAACATTCAGTACTTC. V is TRBV7-8 and J is TRBJ2-4; 8 nucleotides line up with TRBD2. The CDR3 contains 17 residues. Germline V CDR1 and CDR2: SGHVS, FQNEAQ. Losses at the gene ends were 5 bases for V and 0 bases for J; bases not matched to a gene: 9.

The chain has TRBV9 and TRBJ1-1, with TRBD1 identical over 9 bases. Per the germline V gene, CDR1 is SGDLS and CDR2 is YYNGEE. This CDR3 region has 19 residues. V was pared by 0 bases and J by 1 base, with 13 bases of the junction left unmatched. CDR3 protein: CASSVAPPGTGSWNTEAFF. CDR3 nucleotide sequence: TGTGCCAGCAGCGTAGCTCCGCCCGGGACAGGGAGCTGGAACACTGAAGCTTTCTTT.

The chain employs TRBV28 and TRBJ1-3; a possible D gene is TRBD1 (6 bases). CDR3 length: 14 amino acids. The V end was cut by 7 bases, the J end by 3 bases, with 13 bases between. Germline CDR1 and CDR2: MDHEN and SYDVKM. CDR3 nucleotide sequence: TGTGCCAGCATCACAGGGTTCGGTGGAAACACCATATATTTT. Translation gives CASITGFGGNTIYF.

The chain is built from TRBV11-2 and TRBJ1-2; D is unclear. Germline assignment: CDR1 SGHAT and CDR2 FQNNGV. The length of the CDR3 is 15 residues. The V and J ends lost 1 base and 2 bases respectively, with 11 bases between them. The CDR3 reads CASSLGSGQNYGYTF. For the CDR3, the DNA is TGTGCCAGCAGCTTAGGTTCGGGTCAGAACTATGGCTACACCTTC.

This chain connects TRBV29-1 to TRBJ1-1; 7 bases agree with TRBD1. Germline loops: CDR1 SQVTM, CDR2 ANQGSEA. The CDR3 contains 14 residues. Trimming cost V 6 bases and J 0 bases; bases outside gene matches: 7. CDR3 DNA sequence: TGCAGCGTCTCCGGGACAGTGATGAACACTGAAGCTTTCTTT. Translation gives CSVSGTVMNTEAFF.

This clone occurred a few times. The V call is TRBV2, the J call TRBJ2-1; D may be TRBD2 (5 bases). Trimming pared 7 bases from V and 8 bases from J, leaving 18 bases between. Germline V gene sequence: CDR1 SNHLY, CDR2 FYNNEI. The CDR3 is 14 residues long. The CDR3 DNA sequence: TGTGCCAGCAACAGACTACCTGGTGGTCATGAGCAGTTCTTC. Its translation is CASNRLPGGHEQFF.

This clone was counted once. The rearrangement uses TRBV7-6 and TRBJ2-7; tentatively, D is TRBD2 (6 bases). Germline V gives CDR1 SGHVS, CDR2 FNYEAQ. This CDR3 region has 13 residues. Trimming cost V 0 bases and J 5 bases, with 8 bases left between them. The CDR3 region is CASSLAGSDEQYF. Written as DNA, the CDR3 is TGTGCCAGCAGCTTAGCCGGGAGTGACGAGCAGTACTTC.

V is TRBV6-5 and J is TRBJ2-3; a weak D match, TRBD2 (7 bases). Trimming took off 4 bases at V and 3 bases at J, with 11 bases between the two ends. Germline CDR1 MNHEY, CDR2 SVGAGI. This CDR3 contains 14 residues. CDR3 DNA sequence: TGTGCCAGCAGTTTGGCGGGGGCGACAGATACGCAGTATTTT. Its protein is CASSLAGATDTQYF.

The rearrangement uses TRBV18 and TRBJ1-4, with TRBD1 matching 8 bases. V was pared by 1 base and J by 1 base, with 2 bases of the junction left unmatched. The CDR3 covers 16 residues. Germline assignment: CDR1 KGHSH and CDR2 LQKENI. CDR3 amino acids: CASSPLGQGTNEKLFF. CDR3 nucleotides: TGTGCCAGCTCACCACTTGGACAGGGAACTAATGAAAAACTGTTTTTT.

The rearrangement links TRBV7-8 to TRBJ1-1; weak D call: TRBD1 (5 bases). The CDR3 runs 15 residues. The germline V gene has CDR1 SGHVS and CDR2 FQNEAQ. V was clipped by 3 bases and J by 1 base, with 12 bases between them. CDR3 region: CASSFLGPRNTEAFF. The CDR3 region has the DNA TGTGCCAGCAGCTTCCTGGGGCCGAGGAACACTGAAGCTTTCTTT.